Listed here are 10 T cell receptor beta chains from one sample, sequenced in a study of T cell responses to AZD1222 COVID-19 vaccine. Assay used: immunoSEQ multiplex PCR; TCRdb lists only in-frame clones, some missing. In the table there are 110,000 to 150,000 clones, roughly 90% of which are singletons. Source: peripheral blood, taken 28 days after the second AZD1222 dose. The receptors derive from an adult who received the AZD1222 COVID-19 vaccine.

The chain uses TRBV5-1 and TRBJ2-7; the D is unclear. CDR1 and CDR2 (germline): SGHRS, YFSETQ. The CDR3 extends over 11 amino acids. V was cut by 0 bases and J by 4 bases, with 2 bases left in between. This CDR3 is CASSLEYEQYF. CDR3 nucleotides: TGCGCCAGCAGCTTGGAGTACGAGCAGTACTTC.

V gene TRBV11-2 combines with J gene TRBJ2-1, with D tentatively TRBD2 (6 bases). CDR3 length: 17 residues. Trimming took 2 bases from V and 0 from J, leaving 14 bases between them. The germline gives CDR1 SGHAT, CDR2 FQNNGV. CDR3 sequence: CASSLYRRGSSYNEQFF. The CDR3 nucleotides read TGTGCCAGCAGCTTATATAGGAGGGGTAGCTCCTACAATGAGCAGTTCTTC.

This chain connects TRBV6-2 or TRBV6-3 to TRBJ1-5; D unresolved. The germline CDR1 and CDR2 sequences are MNHEY and SVGEGT. Trimming removed 4 bases from V and 1 base from J, with 8 bases in between. CDR3 length: 14 amino acids. DNA for the CDR3: TGTGCCAGCAGTTTTCCCCTCAGCAATCAGCCCCAGCATTTT. It translates to CASSFPLSNQPQHF.

The rearrangement joins TRBV28 to TRBJ1-6, with unresolved D. Germline V gene data show CDR1 as MDHEN and CDR2 as SYDVKM. The CDR3 sequence is 14 residues long. Trimming left V 6 bases short and J 7 bases short, with 13 bases between. CDR3 sequence: CASSLPSGNSPLHF. In DNA, the CDR3 is TGTGCCAGCAGCCTACCCTCGGGGAATTCACCCCTCCACTTT.

V and J are TRBV3-1 (or the pseudogene TRBV3-2) and TRBJ2-7; 9 positions match TRBD1. Germline values: CDR1 LGHDT, CDR2 YNNKEL (reference sequence). Trimming removed 4 bases from V and 0 bases from J; junction bases left unmatched: 4. The CDR3 contains 15 residues. The chain's CDR3 is CASSPGQGHSYEQYF. Written as DNA, the CDR3 is TGTGCCAGCAGCCCGGGACAGGGACACTCCTACGAGCAGTACTTC.

This clone was detected once. The V gene is TRBV27, the J gene TRBJ1-6; D uncertain. The CDR3 has 17 amino acids. The germline V gene has CDR1 MNHEY and CDR2 SMNVEV (reference sequence). The V gene lost 5 bases and the J gene lost 0 bases, with 14 bases spanning the gap. The CDR3, as DNA: TGTGCCAGCAGTCGTACTGCGGGAAGCTCCTATAATTCACCCCTCCACTTT. Protein sequence: CASSRTAGSSYNSPLHF.

The chain carries TRBV5-5 and TRBJ2-7; 7 bases map to TRBD2. CDR3 length: 15 amino acids. The ends lost 3 bases at V and 2 bases at J; junction bases unmatched: 8. CDR1 and CDR2 from the germline V gene are SGHKS and YYEKEE (reference sequence). The CDR3 region has the DNA TGTGCCAGCAGCTGGACGGCAGGGACTACCTACGAGCAGTACTTC. This codes for CASSWTAGTTYEQYF.

This rearrangement joins TRBV7-8 to TRBJ2-3; 9 nucleotides line up with TRBD2. CDR1 is SGHVS and CDR2 is FQNEAQ in the germline V gene. The ends lost 4 bases at V and 1 base at J; junction bases unmatched: 9. CDR3 length: 17 amino acids. DNA for the CDR3: TGTGCCAGCAGCTGGAAAGCGGGAGGACGACGCACAGATACGCAGTATTTT. This translates into CASSWKAGGRRTDTQYF.

The V call is TRBV2, the J call TRBJ1-5; 7 nucleotides line up with TRBD1. This CDR3 has 14 residues. V was clipped by 6 bases and J by 0 bases; unmatched bases: 2. CDR1 and CDR2 from the germline V gene are SNHLY and FYNNEI. The CDR3, as DNA: TGTGCCAGCAGGGGACAGAGTAGCAATCAGCCCCAGCATTTT. It is translated as CASRGQSSNQPQHF. Using reference TRBV2 and TRBJ1-5 for the parts outside the CDR3, the full variable domain is EPEVTQTPSHQVTQMGQEVILRCVPISNHLYFYWYRQILGQKVEFLVSFYNNEISEKSEIFDDQFSVERPDGSNFTLKIRSTKLEDSAMYFCASRGQSSNQPQHFGDGTRLSIL.

CDR3 residues: CASSLVSTDTQYF. CDR3 DNA: TGTGCCAGCAGCCTTGTAAGCACAGATACGCAGTATTTT. V gene TRBV7-3 combines with J gene TRBJ2-3; unclear D gene. V lost 5 bases, J lost 0 bases, and 6 bases lay in between. The CDR3 runs to 13 residues. The germline gives CDR1 SGHTA, CDR2 FQGTGA.